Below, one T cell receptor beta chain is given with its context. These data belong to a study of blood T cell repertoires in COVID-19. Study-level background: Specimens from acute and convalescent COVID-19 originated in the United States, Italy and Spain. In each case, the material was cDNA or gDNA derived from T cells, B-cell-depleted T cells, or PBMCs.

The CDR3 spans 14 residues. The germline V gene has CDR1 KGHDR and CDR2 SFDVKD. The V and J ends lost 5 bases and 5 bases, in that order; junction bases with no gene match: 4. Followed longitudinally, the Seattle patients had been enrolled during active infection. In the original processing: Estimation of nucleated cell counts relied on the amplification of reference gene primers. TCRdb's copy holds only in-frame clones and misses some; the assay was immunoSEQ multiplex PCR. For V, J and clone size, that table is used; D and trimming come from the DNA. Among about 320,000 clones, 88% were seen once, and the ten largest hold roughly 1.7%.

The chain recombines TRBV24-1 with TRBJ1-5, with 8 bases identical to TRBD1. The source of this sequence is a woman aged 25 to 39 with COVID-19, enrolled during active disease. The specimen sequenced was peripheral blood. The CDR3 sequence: CATSAGQDYQPQHF. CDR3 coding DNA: TGTGCCACCAGTGCGGGACAGGACTATCAGCCCCAGCATTTT.